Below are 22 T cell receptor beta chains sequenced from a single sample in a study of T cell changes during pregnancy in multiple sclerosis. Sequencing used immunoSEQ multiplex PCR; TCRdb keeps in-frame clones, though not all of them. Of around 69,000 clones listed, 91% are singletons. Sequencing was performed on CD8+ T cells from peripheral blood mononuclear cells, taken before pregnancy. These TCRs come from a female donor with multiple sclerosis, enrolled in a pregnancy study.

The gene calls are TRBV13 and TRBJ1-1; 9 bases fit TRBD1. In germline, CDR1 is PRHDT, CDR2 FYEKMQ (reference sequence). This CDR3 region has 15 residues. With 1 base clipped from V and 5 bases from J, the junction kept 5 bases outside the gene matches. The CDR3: CASSLEQGAGTEAFF. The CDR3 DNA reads TGTGCCAGCAGCTTAGAACAGGGGGCCGGGACTGAAGCTTTCTTT.

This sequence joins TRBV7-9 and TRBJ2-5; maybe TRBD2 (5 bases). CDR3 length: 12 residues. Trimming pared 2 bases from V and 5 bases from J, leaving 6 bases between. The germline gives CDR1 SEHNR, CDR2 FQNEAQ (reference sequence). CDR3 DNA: TGTGCCAGCAGCTTAAGGGAGGAGACCCAGTACTTC. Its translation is CASSLREETQYF.

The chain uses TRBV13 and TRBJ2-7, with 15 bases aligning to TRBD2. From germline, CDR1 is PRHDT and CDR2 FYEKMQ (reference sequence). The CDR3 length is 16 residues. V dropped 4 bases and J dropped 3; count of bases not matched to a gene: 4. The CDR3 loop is CASSSGTSGGHYEQYF. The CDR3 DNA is TGTGCCAGCAGCTCCGGGACTAGCGGGGGGCACTACGAGCAGTACTTC.

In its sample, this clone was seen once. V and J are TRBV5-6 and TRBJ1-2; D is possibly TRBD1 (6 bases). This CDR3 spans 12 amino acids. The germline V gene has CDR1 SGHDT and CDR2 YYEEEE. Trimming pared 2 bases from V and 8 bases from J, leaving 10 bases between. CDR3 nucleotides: TGTGCCAGCAGCTTATCAGGGGACGGCTACACCTTC. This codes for CASSLSGDGYTF.

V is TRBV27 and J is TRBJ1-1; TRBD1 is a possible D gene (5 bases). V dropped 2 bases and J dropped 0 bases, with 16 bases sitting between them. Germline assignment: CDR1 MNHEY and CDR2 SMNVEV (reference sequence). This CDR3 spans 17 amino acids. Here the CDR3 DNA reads TGTGCCAGCAGTTTAACTCCCGGGGGGTTGGTGAACACTGAAGCTTTCTTT. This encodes CASSLTPGGLVNTEAFF.

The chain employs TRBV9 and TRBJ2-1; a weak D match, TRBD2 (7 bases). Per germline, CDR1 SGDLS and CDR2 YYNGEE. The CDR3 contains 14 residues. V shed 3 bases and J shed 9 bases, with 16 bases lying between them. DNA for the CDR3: TGTGCCAGCAGCGAGGGGGGGGGTTTAGTTGAGCAGTTCTTC. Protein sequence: CASSEGGGLVEQFF.

This CDR3 reads CASSPMSYNSPLHF. The DNA for the CDR3 is TGTGCCAGCAGTCCTATGTCCTATAATTCACCCCTCCACTTT. This chain uses TRBV6-1 with TRBJ1-6; D not resolved. V was shortened by 5 bases and J by 1 base, with 6 bases between the two germline ends. The CDR3 consists of 14 residues. Germline V CDR1 and CDR2: MNHNS, SASEGT.

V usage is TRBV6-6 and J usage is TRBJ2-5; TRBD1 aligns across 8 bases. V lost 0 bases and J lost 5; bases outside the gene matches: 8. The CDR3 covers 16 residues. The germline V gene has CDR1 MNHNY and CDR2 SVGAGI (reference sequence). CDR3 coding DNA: TGTGCCAGCAGTTACTCGATCCAGGGGGCGGGGGAGACCCAGTACTTC. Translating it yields CASSYSIQGAGETQYF.

CDR3 DNA: TGTGCCAGCAGTGAAGGAGTTCGGGAGACCCAGTACTTC. Residues: CASSEGVRETQYF. V is TRBV27 and J is TRBJ2-5; D remains ambiguous. CDR1 and CDR2 (germline): MNHEY, SMNVEV (reference sequence). The V gene lost 5 bases and the J gene lost 5 bases, with 12 bases spanning the gap. The CDR3 spans 13 residues.

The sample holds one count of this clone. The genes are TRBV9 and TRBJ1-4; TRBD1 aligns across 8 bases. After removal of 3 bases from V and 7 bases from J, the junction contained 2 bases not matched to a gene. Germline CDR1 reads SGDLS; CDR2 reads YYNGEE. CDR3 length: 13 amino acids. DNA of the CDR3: TGTGCCAGCAGCGGGACAGGGATTGAAAAACTGTTTTTT. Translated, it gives CASSGTGIEKLFF.

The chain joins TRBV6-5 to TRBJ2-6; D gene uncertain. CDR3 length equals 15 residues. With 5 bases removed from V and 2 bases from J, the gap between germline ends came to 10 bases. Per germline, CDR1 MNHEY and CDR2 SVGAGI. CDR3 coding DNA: TGTGCCAGCAGTCTCCTCGTCCCTGGGGCCAACGTCCTGACTTTC. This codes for CASSLLVPGANVLTF.

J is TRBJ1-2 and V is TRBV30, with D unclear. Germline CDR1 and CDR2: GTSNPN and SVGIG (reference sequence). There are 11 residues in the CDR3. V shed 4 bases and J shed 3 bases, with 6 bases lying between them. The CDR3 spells CAWKRDYGYTF. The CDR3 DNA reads TGTGCCTGGAAACGAGACTATGGCTACACCTTC.

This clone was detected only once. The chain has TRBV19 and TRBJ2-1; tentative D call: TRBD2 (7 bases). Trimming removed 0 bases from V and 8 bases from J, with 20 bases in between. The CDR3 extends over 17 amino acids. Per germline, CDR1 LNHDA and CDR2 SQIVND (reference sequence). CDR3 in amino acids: CASSIDSSTRGGDEQFF. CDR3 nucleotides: TGTGCCAGTAGTATAGATAGTTCGACTAGGGGGGGCGATGAGCAGTTCTTC.

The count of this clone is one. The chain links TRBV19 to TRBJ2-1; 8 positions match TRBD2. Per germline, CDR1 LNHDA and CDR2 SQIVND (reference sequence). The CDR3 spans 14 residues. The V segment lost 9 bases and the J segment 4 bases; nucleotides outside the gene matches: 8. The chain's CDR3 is CASERGGGYNEQFF. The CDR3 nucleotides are TGTGCCAGCGAACGGGGGGGTGGTTACAATGAGCAGTTCTTC.

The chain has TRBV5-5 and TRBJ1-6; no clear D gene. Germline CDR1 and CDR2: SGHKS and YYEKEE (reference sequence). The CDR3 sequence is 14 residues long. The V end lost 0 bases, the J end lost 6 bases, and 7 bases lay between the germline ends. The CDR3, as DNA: TGTGCCAGCAGCTTGGGTCAAGCTAATTCACCCCTCCACTTT. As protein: CASSLGQANSPLHF.

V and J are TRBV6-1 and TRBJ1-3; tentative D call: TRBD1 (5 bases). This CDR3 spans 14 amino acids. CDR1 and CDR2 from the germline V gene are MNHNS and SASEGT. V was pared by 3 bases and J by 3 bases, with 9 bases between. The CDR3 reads CASSDRGHGNTIYF. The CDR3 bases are TGTGCCAGCAGTGATAGGGGTCATGGAAACACCATATATTTT.

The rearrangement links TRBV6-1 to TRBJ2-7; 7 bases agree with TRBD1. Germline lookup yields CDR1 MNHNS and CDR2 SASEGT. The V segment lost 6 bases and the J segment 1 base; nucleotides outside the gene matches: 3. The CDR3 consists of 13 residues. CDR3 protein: CASRRQGSYEQYF. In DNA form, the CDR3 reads TGTGCCAGCAGAAGACAGGGATCCTACGAGCAGTACTTC.

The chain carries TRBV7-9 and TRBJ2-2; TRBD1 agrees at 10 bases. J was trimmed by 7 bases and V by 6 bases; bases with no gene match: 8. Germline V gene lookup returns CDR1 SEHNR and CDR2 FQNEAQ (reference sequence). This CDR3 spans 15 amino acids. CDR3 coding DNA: TGTGCCAGCAGTAAGACAGGGGGCGCGGACGGGGAGCTGTTTTTT. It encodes CASSKTGGADGELFF.

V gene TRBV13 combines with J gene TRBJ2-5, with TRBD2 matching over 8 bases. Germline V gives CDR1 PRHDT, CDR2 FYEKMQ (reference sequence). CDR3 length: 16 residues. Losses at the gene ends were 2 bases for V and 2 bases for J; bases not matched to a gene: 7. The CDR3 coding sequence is TGTGCCAGCAGCTTACTCGCGGGGGGTCAACAAGAGACCCAGTACTTC. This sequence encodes CASSLLAGGQQETQYF.

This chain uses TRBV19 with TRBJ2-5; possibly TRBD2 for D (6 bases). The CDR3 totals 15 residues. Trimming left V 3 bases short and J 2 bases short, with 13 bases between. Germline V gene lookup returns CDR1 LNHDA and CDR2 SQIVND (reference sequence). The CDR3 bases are TGTGCCAGTAGTATGTTCGGGGGATATCAAGAGACCCAGTACTTC. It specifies CASSMFGGYQETQYF.

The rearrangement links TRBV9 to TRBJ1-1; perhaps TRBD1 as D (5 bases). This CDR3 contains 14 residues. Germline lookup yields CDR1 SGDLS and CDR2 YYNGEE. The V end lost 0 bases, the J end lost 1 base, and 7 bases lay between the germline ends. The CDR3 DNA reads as TGTGCCAGCAGCGTAGGGGGCGAGAACACTGAAGCTTTCTTT. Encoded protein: CASSVGGENTEAFF.

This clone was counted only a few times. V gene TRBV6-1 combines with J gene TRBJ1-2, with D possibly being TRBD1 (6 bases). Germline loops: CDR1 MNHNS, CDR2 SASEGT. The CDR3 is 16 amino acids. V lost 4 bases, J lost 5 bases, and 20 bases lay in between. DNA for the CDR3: TGTGCCAGCAGTGGGACAGACTATTCCCCGCTATATGGCTACACCTTC. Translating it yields CASSGTDYSPLYGYTF.